One sample yielded the 5 T cell receptor beta chains listed below, sequenced in a study of blood T cells in healthy people across ages. A J-beta primer mix and a sample-barcoded 5' primer were used in a second PCR of roughly 6 to 11 cycles. One entry per CDR3 protein results from TCRdb running MiXCR on the 5' RACE reads. The data contain 550,000 to 700,000 distinct CDR3 sequences, 27% of them singletons. The specimen sequenced was blood. All receptors come from a woman in her 70s in good health.

The chain links TRBV7-2 to TRBJ1-2, with 7 bases fitting TRBD1. V was pared by 4 bases and J by 4 bases, with 15 bases of the junction left unmatched. The CDR3 consists of 17 residues. Germline CDR1 reads SGHTA; CDR2 reads FQGNSA. The DNA of the CDR3 is TGTGCCAGCAGCTCGGGGCGGGGACAGAGAATAGTCTATGGCTACACCTTC. The encoded protein is CASSSGRGQRIVYGYTF.

The chain joins TRBV5-1 to TRBJ2-3; D is possibly TRBD1 (6 bases). V dropped 5 bases and J dropped 6 bases, with 16 bases sitting between them. The CDR3 length is 14 residues. Looked up from germline, CDR1 is SGHRS and CDR2 is YFSETQ. CDR3 amino acids: CASSITGFRDTQYF. CDR3 in DNA: TGCGCCAGCAGTATAACAGGGTTTCGGGATACGCAGTATTTT.

Only a few counts were recorded for this clonotype. CDR3 protein: CSAREDGYNEQFF. CDR3 nucleotide sequence: TGCAGCGCCCGGGAAGATGGCTACAATGAGCAGTTCTTC. The rearrangement joins TRBV29-1 to TRBJ2-1, with D perhaps matching TRBD2 (5 bases). V lost 7 bases and J 3 bases, leaving 13 bases between the germline ends. Germline values: CDR1 SQVTM, CDR2 ANQGSEA. The CDR3 is 13 amino acids.

The chain uses TRBV20-1 and TRBJ1-1; D not resolved. CDR3 length equals 13 residues. Germline loops: CDR1 DFQATT, CDR2 SNEGSKA (reference sequence). Between the trimmed V and J ends, which lost 1 base and 2 bases, there was a span of 8 bases. In DNA, the CDR3 is TGCAGTGCTAGAGGGGAGCTTAACACTGAAGCTTTCTTT. Translating gives CSARGELNTEAFF.

The genes are TRBV27 and TRBJ2-1; D perhaps matches TRBD2 (6 bases). The V and J ends lost 4 bases and 1 base respectively, with 14 bases between them. Germline CDR1 MNHEY, CDR2 SMNVEV (reference sequence). The CDR3 covers 16 residues. This chain's CDR3 is CASSSEGRGSYNEQFF. CDR3 bases: TGTGCCAGCAGTTCGGAGGGGCGGGGATCCTACAATGAGCAGTTCTTC.